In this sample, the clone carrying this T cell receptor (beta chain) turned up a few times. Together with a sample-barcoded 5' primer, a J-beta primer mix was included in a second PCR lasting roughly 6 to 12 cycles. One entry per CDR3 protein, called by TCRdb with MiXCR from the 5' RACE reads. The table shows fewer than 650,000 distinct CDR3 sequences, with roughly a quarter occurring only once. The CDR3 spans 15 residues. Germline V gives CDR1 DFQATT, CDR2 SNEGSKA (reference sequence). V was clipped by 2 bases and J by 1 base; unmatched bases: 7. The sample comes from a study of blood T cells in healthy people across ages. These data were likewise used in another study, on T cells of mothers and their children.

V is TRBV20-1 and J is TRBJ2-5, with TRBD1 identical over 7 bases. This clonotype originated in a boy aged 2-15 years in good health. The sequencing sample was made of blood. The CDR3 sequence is CSARTTGTAQETQYF. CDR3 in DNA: TGCAGTGCTAGAACTACCGGGACAGCCCAAGAGACCCAGTACTTC.